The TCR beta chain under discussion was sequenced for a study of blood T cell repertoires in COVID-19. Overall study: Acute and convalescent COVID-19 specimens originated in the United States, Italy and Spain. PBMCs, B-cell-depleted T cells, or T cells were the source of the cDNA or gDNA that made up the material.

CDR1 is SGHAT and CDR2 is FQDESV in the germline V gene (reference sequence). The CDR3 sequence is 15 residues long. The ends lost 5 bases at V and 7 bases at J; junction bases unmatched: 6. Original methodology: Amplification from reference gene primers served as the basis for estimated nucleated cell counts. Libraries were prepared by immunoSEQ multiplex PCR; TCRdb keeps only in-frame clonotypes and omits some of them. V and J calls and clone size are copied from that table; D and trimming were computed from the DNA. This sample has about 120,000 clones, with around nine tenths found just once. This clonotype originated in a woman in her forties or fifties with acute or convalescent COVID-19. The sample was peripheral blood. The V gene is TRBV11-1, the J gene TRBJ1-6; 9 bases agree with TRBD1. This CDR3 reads CASSTGTGPNSPLHF. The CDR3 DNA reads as TGTGCCAGCAGCACTGGGACAGGGCCGAATTCACCCCTCCACTTT.